This TCR beta chain was observed in a study of T-cell memory formation after mild COVID-19. On the study more broadly: Largely, the TCR clusters proved donor specific.

This clonotype appeared a few times. Its antigen is unknown. TCRdb processed the 5' RACE reads anew with MiXCR; each CDR3 protein has one entry. This sample has roughly 350,000 distinct CDR3 sequences, with 28% found just once. Study outcomes and limitations: CD4+ bias marked clones expanding day 15 to 37, unlike balanced contracting clones. The appearance of some responding clones in pre-infection memory suggested that cross-reactive memory joined. The SARS-CoV-2 specificity of second-wave clones reaching peak at day 37 remained unverified.

After removal of 0 bases from V and 5 bases from J, the junction contained 15 bases not matched to a gene. Germline V gene lookup returns CDR1 LGHNA and CDR2 YSLEER. The CDR3 is 19 amino acids. The chain carries TRBV4-3 and TRBJ2-5; 10 nucleotides agree with TRBD2. The source is an adult woman who had mild COVID-19 (a few samples of this study predate the infection). Cell type and time point are not known. The specimen was PBMCs or a T cell subset sorted from them (not recorded which). The CDR3 is CASSQEEGMASGRGETQYF. For the CDR3, the DNA is TGCGCCAGCAGCCAAGAAGAAGGGATGGCTAGCGGGAGAGGGGAGACCCAGTACTTC.